This T cell receptor beta chain stems from a study of T cells after yellow fever vaccination. Study in general: Preparing low-cell-number fractions relied on SMART-Seq v4 Ultra Low Input. Whole-study findings and limits: Post-booster reappearance was seen for most primary-vaccination clones (about 96% CD4, around 88% CD8).

CDR3 length equals 13 residues. CDR1 and CDR2 from the germline V gene are MGHDK and SYGVNS. Trimming removed 6 bases from V and 8 bases from J, with 11 bases in between. The table lists this clonotype with many counts. Its specificity is not known. MiXCR, run by TCRdb on the 5' RACE reads, gives a single entry per CDR3 protein. Counted here are approximately 330,000 distinct CDR3 sequences, under 15% occurring once; the ten biggest clones make up 2.5% to 4%. Sequenced material: CD4+ T cells sorted from PBMCs, taken 15 days after the yellow fever booster vaccination. The J gene is TRBJ1-6, the V gene TRBV25-1; D is ambiguous. This sequence was found in a young man who received the YFV17D yellow fever vaccine. CDR3 residues: CASRRGTDSPLHF. In DNA, the CDR3 is TGTGCCAGCAGGCGAGGCACTGATTCACCCCTCCACTTT.